Listed below are T cell receptor beta chains from one sample, sequenced in a study of blood T cell repertoires in COVID-19. Generated by immunoSEQ multiplex PCR, the TCRdb table keeps only in-frame clones and is missing some. The data hold roughly 220,000 clones, with around 83% observed a single time. The sequencing sample was made of peripheral blood. The receptors derive from a woman aged 45-59 years with COVID-19, enrolled during active disease. The CDR3 runs from the conserved cysteine through the conserved F or W.

v_gene	j_gene	CDR3aa
TRBV18	TRBJ1-5	CASSAGGRAISNQPQHF
TRBV11-2	TRBJ2-2	CASSPWGTTNTGELFF
TRBV5-5	TRBJ2-5	CASSFTTTQYF
TRBV12-3/TRBV12-4	TRBJ1-2	CASSSTGAGYTF
TRBV2	TRBJ2-2	CASVGGEAGELFF
TRBV20-1	TRBJ1-4	CSASRGGAEKLFF
TRBV19	TRBJ2-1	CASSIGATGGDEQFF
TRBV5-5	TRBJ2-2	CASSHPSGIETGELFF
TRBV7-7	TRBJ2-5	CASSLYNQETQYF
TRBV7-8	TRBJ1-5	CASSRGSNQPQHF
TRBV3-1/TRBV3-2	TRBJ2-3	CASSHRGVGSGGSSSTDTQYF
TRBV3-1/TRBV3-2	TRBJ1-2	CASSQDRLSGYTF
TRBV27	TRBJ1-1	CASSLGGAMNTEAFF
TRBV29-1	TRBJ1-5	CSVEGGGQPQHF
TRBV3-1/TRBV3-2	TRBJ2-3	CASSQLDTRTDTQYF